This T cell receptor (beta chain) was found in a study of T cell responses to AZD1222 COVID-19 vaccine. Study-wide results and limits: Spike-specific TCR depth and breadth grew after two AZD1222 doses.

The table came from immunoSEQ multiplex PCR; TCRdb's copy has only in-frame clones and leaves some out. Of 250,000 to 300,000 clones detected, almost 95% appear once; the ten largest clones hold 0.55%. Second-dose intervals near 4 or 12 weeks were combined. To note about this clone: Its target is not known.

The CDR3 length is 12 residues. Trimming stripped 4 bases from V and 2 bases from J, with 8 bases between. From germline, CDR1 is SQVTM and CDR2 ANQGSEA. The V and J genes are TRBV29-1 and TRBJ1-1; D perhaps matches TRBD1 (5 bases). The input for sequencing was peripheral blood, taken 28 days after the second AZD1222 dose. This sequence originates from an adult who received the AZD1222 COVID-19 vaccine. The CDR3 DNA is TGCAGCGTTGGGGGCCACAACACTGAAGCTTTCTTT. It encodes CSVGGHNTEAFF.